This entry lists 30 T cell receptor beta chains sequenced from one sample in a study of T-cell memory formation after mild COVID-19. TCRdb re-called the 5' RACE reads with MiXCR, one entry per CDR3 protein. Of 100,000 or so distinct CDR3 sequences in the sample, 8.5% to 14% were seen once. Sequencing was performed on PBMCs or a T cell subset sorted from them (not recorded which). The origin of the receptors is a man aged 18 to 30 who had mild COVID-19 (a few samples of this study predate the infection). Cell type and time point are not known.

This clonotype was found a few times. This rearrangement joins TRBV4-1 to TRBJ2-7, with 7 nucleotides matching TRBD1. Germline CDR1 and CDR2: MGHRA and YSYEKL. Trimming at V came to 4 bases and at J to 3 bases, leaving 9 bases not matched to a gene. The CDR3 extends over 15 amino acids. CDR3 sequence reads: CASSLNRGLLYEQYF. The CDR3 bases are TGCGCCAGCAGCCTAAACAGGGGCCTACTCTACGAGCAGTACTTC.

The chain employs TRBV7-2 and TRBJ1-2; D not certain. Germline CDR1 SGHTA, CDR2 FQGNSA. Trimming stripped 1 base from V and 0 bases from J, with 15 bases between. The CDR3 consists of 17 residues. The CDR3 DNA sequence: TGTGCCAGCAGCTTAGGGCCAGGTCAAAGATCTAACTATGGCTACACCTTC. This encodes CASSLGPGQRSNYGYTF.

The rearrangement uses TRBV12-3 or TRBV12-4 and TRBJ2-3; TRBD1 agrees at 7 bases. The CDR3 has 15 residues. V shed 6 bases and J 4 bases; nucleotides not matched to a gene: 10. CDR3 sequence (DNA): TGTGCCAGCAGCCACGACAGGGCTCGCGCAGATACGCAGTATTTT. It codes for CASSHDRARADTQYF.

This clonotype came up a few times. CDR3 region: CASRDRVWYEQYF. Written as DNA, the CDR3 is TGTGCCAGCAGGGACAGGGTATGGTACGAGCAGTACTTC. This chain links TRBV6-6 with TRBJ2-7; 8 nucleotides agree with TRBD1. The germline V gene encodes CDR1 MNHNY and CDR2 SVGAGI (reference sequence). This CDR3 is built from 13 residues. With 6 bases clipped from V and 4 bases from J, the junction kept 5 bases outside the gene matches.

This chain links TRBV7-9 with TRBJ2-1, with D unclear. The germline V gene encodes CDR1 SEHNR and CDR2 FQNEAQ (reference sequence). V dropped 1 base and J dropped 8 bases, with 9 bases sitting between them. The CDR3 has 13 residues. The CDR3 DNA follows: TGTGCCAGCAGCTTAGTCGCTATCGATGAGCAGTTCTTC. This encodes CASSLVAIDEQFF.

This clonotype qualifies as medium-sized. This chain links TRBV27 with TRBJ2-7; D uncertain. V lost 5 bases to trimming and J lost 1 base, with 9 bases between them. Germline lookup yields CDR1 MNHEY and CDR2 SMNVEV (reference sequence). This CDR3 is 13 amino acids long. CDR3 in amino acids: CASSHGPSYEQYV. DNA for the CDR3: TGTGCCAGCAGTCACGGGCCATCCTACGAGCAGTACGTC.

This clonotype was recorded at least ten times. This rearrangement joins TRBV4-3 to TRBJ2-1; perhaps TRBD2 as D (5 bases). Germline V gene lookup returns CDR1 LGHNA and CDR2 YSLEER. Trimming cost V 0 bases and J 5 bases, with 11 bases left between them. The CDR3 is made up of 15 amino acids. CDR3 nucleotide sequence: TGCGCCAGCAGCCAAGATCTACTAGGCCACAATGAGCAGTTCTTC. Residues: CASSQDLLGHNEQFF.

The V gene is TRBV7-6, the J gene TRBJ1-1; possible D gene TRBD1, 6 bases. Trimming removed 2 bases from V and 4 bases from J, with 14 bases in between. Germline-derived CDR1 and CDR2 are SGHVS and FNYEAQ. The CDR3 is made up of 15 amino acids. The CDR3 region has the DNA TGTGCCAGCAGCTTATCCGGCTCAGGGGTCACTGAAGCTTTCTTT. It is translated as CASSLSGSGVTEAFF. Drawing the rest from reference TRBV7-6 and TRBJ1-1, the complete variable domain is GAGVSQSPRYKVTKRGQDVALRCDPISGHVSLYWYRQALGQGPEFLTYFNYEAQQDKSGLPNDRFSAERPEGSISTLTIQRTEQRDSAMYRCASSLSGSGVTEAFFGQGTRLTVV.

The J gene is TRBJ1-5, the V gene TRBV6-2 or TRBV6-3; maybe TRBD1 (6 bases). V was pared by 6 bases and J by 11 bases, with 17 bases between. The germline gives CDR1 MNHEY, CDR2 SVGEGT. The CDR3 has 13 amino acids. The CDR3 coding sequence is TGTGCCAGCAGCAATACAGGGACCCTTACCCAGCATTTT. Translating it yields CASSNTGTLTQHF.

V gene TRBV13 combines with J gene TRBJ2-1; possibly TRBD1 for D (6 bases). The CDR3 has 13 residues. The germline V and J ends were trimmed by 4 bases and 5 bases, with 9 bases remaining between them. From germline, CDR1 is PRHDT and CDR2 FYEKMQ (reference sequence). CDR3 coding DNA: TGTGCCAGCAGCTCAGGACAGAACAATGAGCAGTTCTTC. It is translated as CASSSGQNNEQFF.

This clonotype was picked up a small number of times. The chain is built from TRBV7-9 and TRBJ1-5; D unclear. V was shortened by 3 bases and J by 5 bases, with 5 bases between the two germline ends. Looked up from germline, CDR1 is SEHNR and CDR2 is FQNEAQ (reference sequence). CDR3 length equals 12 residues. The CDR3 DNA is TGTGCCAGCAGCTTTTACGATCAGCCCCAGCATTTT. Its protein product is CASSFYDQPQHF.

The gene calls are TRBV12-3 or TRBV12-4 and TRBJ1-2; TRBD1 might be the D (5 bases). V dropped 5 bases and J dropped 8 bases, with 18 bases sitting between them. This CDR3 is built from 14 residues. CDR3 nucleotide sequence: TGTGCCAGCAGTCCTATAGGGAACAGGTCGGGCTACACCTTC. This codes for CASSPIGNRSGYTF.

The rearrangement links TRBV11-2 to TRBJ2-3; no clear D. Germline V gene lookup returns CDR1 SGHAT and CDR2 FQNNGV. CDR3 size: 12 residues. V lost 5 bases and J lost 8, with 11 bases in between. CDR3 coding DNA: TGTGCCAGCAGCAAATTAGGAATTACGCAGTATTTT. Residues: CASSKLGITQYF.

The gene calls are TRBV10-1 and TRBJ2-3; D gene uncertain. The CDR3 sequence is 13 residues long. Germline V gives CDR1 WNHNN, CDR2 SYGVQD (reference sequence). V shed 3 bases and J shed 4 bases, with 8 bases lying between them. CDR3 protein: CASSDSRSDTQYF. CDR3 nucleotide sequence: TGCGCCAGCAGTGACAGCCGGTCAGATACGCAGTATTTT.

This clonotype was seen a few times. The CDR3 coding sequence is TGTGCCACCTCAGGGGGCGACTATGGCTACACCTTC. Encoded protein: CATSGGDYGYTF. J is TRBJ1-2 and V is TRBV6-6; 8 bases are a match to TRBD1. This CDR3 is 12 amino acids long. J lost 3 bases, V lost 10 bases, and 4 bases had no gene match. Germline V CDR1 and CDR2: MNHNY, SVGAGI (reference sequence).

This clonotype was found a few times. The chain employs TRBV12-3 or TRBV12-4 and TRBJ2-1, with a tentative D call TRBD2 (5 bases). V was trimmed by 1 base and J by 7 bases, leaving 5 bases between them. This CDR3 contains 12 residues. The CDR3 DNA reads as TGTGCCAGCAGTTTAGAGCGGAATGAGCAGTTCTTC. Its protein product is CASSLERNEQFF.

The chain links TRBV7-8 to TRBJ2-3; a weak D match, TRBD2 (5 bases). Per germline, CDR1 SGHVS and CDR2 FQNEAQ. Trimming took off 5 bases at V and 1 base at J, with 10 bases between the two ends. CDR3 length: 14 residues. The DNA of the CDR3 is TGTGCCAGCAGCGCGGGTAGGGGCACAGATACGCAGTATTTT. Translation: CASSAGRGTDTQYF.

V gene TRBV4-1 combines with J gene TRBJ2-5; D gene ambiguous. The germline V gene has CDR1 MGHRA and CDR2 YSYEKL. Trimming stripped 0 bases from V and 5 bases from J, with 13 bases between. This CDR3 spans 15 amino acids. CDR3 coding DNA: TGCGCCAGCAGCCAAGACCCGGGCCTCCCGGAGACCCAGTACTTC. Translation: CASSQDPGLPETQYF.

This clonotype turned up a few times. The chain employs TRBV3-1 and TRBJ2-7, with D perhaps TRBD1 (5 bases). There are 16 residues in the CDR3. Trimming took 0 bases from V and 3 from J, leaving 15 bases between them. Germline V gene sequence: CDR1 LGHDT, CDR2 YNNKEL (reference sequence). CDR3 coding DNA: TGTGCCAGCAGCCAAGATCCGGACGTGGGGCTCTACGAGCAGTACTTC. Its translation: CASSQDPDVGLYEQYF.

The rearrangement joins TRBV29-1 to TRBJ2-3; the D gene is possibly TRBD2 (5 bases). CDR3 length: 13 residues. Per germline, CDR1 SQVTM and CDR2 ANQGSEA. The germline V and J ends were trimmed by 8 bases and 6 bases, with 18 bases remaining between them. The CDR3 nucleotides are TGCAGCCGACTGGAGGTTTGGGCGGATACGCAGTATTTT. Its protein is CSRLEVWADTQYF.

This clonotype was detected ten times or more. The V gene is TRBV2, the J gene TRBJ2-2; 7 positions match TRBD1. J lost 1 base, V lost 8 bases, and 7 bases had no gene match. There are 15 residues in the CDR3. The germline gives CDR1 SNHLY, CDR2 FYNNEI. The CDR3 DNA is TGTGCCAGCGTAACAGGGGCACTGAACACCGGGGAGCTGTTTTTT. Translation gives CASVTGALNTGELFF.

The V gene is TRBV7-7, the J gene TRBJ2-2; possibly TRBD1 or TRBD2 for D (6 bases each). The CDR3 consists of 13 residues. Germline V lookup: CDR1 SSHAT, CDR2 FNYEAQ (reference sequence). Between the trimmed V and J ends, which lost 5 bases and 5 bases, there was a span of 9 bases. CDR3 DNA: TGTGCCAGCAGCCAGGGGACTACCGGGGAGCTGTTTTTT. Translating gives CASSQGTTGELFF.

This clonotype was observed at least ten times. The chain carries TRBV7-9 and TRBJ2-3, with 14 bases aligning to TRBD2. Germline CDR1 SEHNR, CDR2 FQNEAQ (reference sequence). J was trimmed by 4 bases and V by 6 bases; bases with no gene match: 9. CDR3 length equals 17 residues. In DNA, the CDR3 is TGTGCCAGCAGTTCGGGGACTAGCGGGAGATATGCAGATACGCAGTATTTT. It is translated as CASSSGTSGRYADTQYF.

This chain connects TRBV5-5 to TRBJ2-5; 9 bases fit TRBD1. The CDR3 consists of 18 residues. Germline CDR1 and CDR2: SGHKS and YYEKEE (reference sequence). J was trimmed by 2 bases and V by 1 base; bases with no gene match: 12. CDR3: CASSLMGGGQGVQETQYF. The DNA of the CDR3 is TGTGCCAGCAGCTTGATGGGGGGGGGACAGGGTGTACAAGAGACCCAGTACTTC.

The chain recombines TRBV29-1 with TRBJ2-1, with 11 bases matching TRBD1. Trimming removed 4 bases from V and 9 bases from J; junction bases left unmatched: 2. Germline V gene sequence: CDR1 SQVTM, CDR2 ANQGSEA. The CDR3 totals 12 residues. CDR3 protein: CSVAGTGGEQFF. In DNA, the CDR3 is TGCAGCGTTGCCGGGACAGGGGGTGAGCAGTTCTTC.

This clonotype was seen more than once but under ten times. This chain uses TRBV7-2 with TRBJ2-7; tentatively, D is TRBD2 (7 bases). Trimming pared 1 base from V and 7 bases from J, leaving 14 bases between. The CDR3 loop spans 14 amino acids. Germline lookup yields CDR1 SGHTA and CDR2 FQGNSA. Written as DNA, the CDR3 is TGTGCCAGCAGCTTAGGAGGGGGGGCCTCTGAGCAGTACTTC. Encoded protein: CASSLGGGASEQYF.

This clonotype was seen more than once but under ten times. The chain combines TRBV4-3 with TRBJ1-4, with TRBD1 as a possible D gene (5 bases). Germline loops: CDR1 LGHNA, CDR2 YSLEER. V was clipped by 3 bases and J by 0 bases, with 23 bases between them. The length of the CDR3 is 20 residues. CDR3 region: CASSHPTGAGDYSTNEKLFF. CDR3 bases: TGCGCCAGCAGCCACCCCACCGGTGCGGGGGACTACTCAACTAATGAAAAACTGTTTTTT.

A few counts support this clonotype. The V call is TRBV5-5, the J call TRBJ2-3; TRBD2 matches 10 bases. The V and J ends lost 4 bases and 6 bases, in that order; junction bases with no gene match: 8. Looked up from germline, CDR1 is SGHKS and CDR2 is YYEKEE (reference sequence). CDR3 length: 15 residues. The CDR3 sequence is CASSPQAGGVDTQYF. CDR3 nucleotide sequence: TGTGCCAGCAGCCCGCAAGCGGGGGGGGTGGATACGCAGTATTTT. Full variable domain (rest looked up from reference TRBV5-5 and TRBJ2-3): DAGVTQSPTHLIKTRGQQVTLRCSPISGHKSVSWYQQVLGQGPQFIFQYYEKEERGRGNFPDRFSARQFPNYSSELNVNALLLGDSALYLCASSPQAGGVDTQYFGPGTRLTVL.

This clonotype was counted a few times. CDR3 sequence (DNA): TGTGCCAGCAGTTTATCCGGCAGCCAAGAGACCCAGTACTTC. It encodes CASSLSGSQETQYF. The V gene is TRBV27, the J gene TRBJ2-5; D remains unclear. The CDR3 has 14 amino acids. The V gene's germline CDR1 is MNHEY and CDR2 SMNVEV (reference sequence). With 0 bases removed from V and 1 base from J, the gap between germline ends came to 6 bases.

This clonotype was seen more than once but under ten times. V usage is TRBV20-1 and J usage is TRBJ1-2; D remains ambiguous. CDR3 length: 14 amino acids. The germline V gene encodes CDR1 DFQATT and CDR2 SNEGSKA (reference sequence). V gave up 0 bases and J gave up 4 bases, with 12 bases separating them. Written as DNA, the CDR3 is TGCAGTGCTAGAGATATTAAGCGGTCCTATGGCTACACCTTC. Translating it yields CSARDIKRSYGYTF.